The 26 T cell receptor beta chains presented below share a single source sample, sequenced in a study of T-cell reconstitution after alpha-beta-depleted transplantation in children (dated by TCRdb to the mid-2010s). Study-level results and caveats: The frequencies of hyperexpanded clones fell over the following months, and after one year, T-cell counts and TCRbeta diversity were mostly attributed to newly produced T cells.

To prepare the library, PCR was applied. Reads for this sample came from an Illumina HiSeq 2500. To normalize quantification of the TCRbeta repertoire, the TCR libraries were built with molecular barcoding that relied on unique molecular identifiers. TCRdb reprocessed the public reads (quality trimming at Q25 with fastp, clone calling with MiXCR) and kept in-frame beta chains. Each entry merges the rows of one CDR3 protein and shows their most common DNA and genes. The sample table lists some 300,000 distinct CDR3 sequences, 6.5% to 9% of them with a count of one. Around 9.8% of the sample rests with the top ten. Sample treatment or condition, as interpreted from the label and publication: allogeneic hematopoietic cell transplantation with graft depleted of TCRalphabeta T cells and CD19 B cells. Their target antigens are unknown. This specimen consisted of peripheral blood, obtained 360 days after TCRalphabeta/CD19-depleted stem cell transplant. These receptors all stem from a female patient aged 2-15 years who had a stem cell transplant for Fanconi anemia, so the T cells may come from the graft donor.

The table lists this clonotype with many counts. This sequence joins TRBV5-1 and TRBJ2-3; the D gene is possibly TRBD2 (5 bases). CDR3 size: 15 residues. In germline, CDR1 is SGHRS, CDR2 YFSETQ. Trimming removed 4 bases from V and 5 bases from J, with 17 bases in between. CDR3 bases: TGCGCCAGCAGCCGGAGCGGCTCAATGGAAGATACGCAGTATTTT. This gives the protein CASSRSGSMEDTQYF.

This clonotype was observed many times. V usage is TRBV20-1 and J usage is TRBJ2-4; D is unresolved. Trimming removed 5 bases at V and 0 bases at J, with 11 bases between. This CDR3 contains 14 residues. Per germline, CDR1 DFQATT and CDR2 SNEGSKA (reference sequence). The CDR3 DNA reads TGCAGTGCTCCGGTCCCGCTAGCCAAAAACATTCAGTACTTC. Its protein product is CSAPVPLAKNIQYF.

This chain joins TRBV5-1 and TRBJ2-3; tentative D call: TRBD2 (6 bases). Germline V gene lookup returns CDR1 SGHRS and CDR2 YFSETQ. The CDR3 has 15 residues. Trimming cost V 0 bases and J 4 bases, with 12 bases left between them. The DNA of the CDR3 is TGCGCCAGCAGCTTGGATTTGGGGGAGGCAGATACGCAGTATTTT. This translates into CASSLDLGEADTQYF.

This clonotype has just a few counts. The chain joins TRBV6-5 to TRBJ2-7, with D unclear. V lost 0 bases and J lost 6, with 9 bases in between. The CDR3 runs 13 residues. The germline V gene has CDR1 MNHEY and CDR2 SVGAGI. This CDR3 reads CASSYSNLGEQYF. The CDR3 DNA reads TGTGCCAGCAGTTACTCGAATCTGGGCGAGCAGTACTTC.

In this sample, this clonotype turned up a few times. This chain's CDR3 is CASSVRFNSPLHF. The CDR3 region has the DNA TGTGCCAGCAGTGTCCGTTTTAATTCACCCCTCCACTTT. The chain is built from TRBV6-4 and TRBJ1-6; D ambiguous. Trimming shortened V by 4 bases and J by 6 bases, and 7 bases separated the two germline ends. This CDR3 spans 13 amino acids. Germline V gene lookup returns CDR1 MRHNA and CDR2 SNTAGT.

In its sample, this clonotype was seen many times. The chain uses TRBV20-1 and TRBJ1-6, with D possibly matching TRBD1 (5 bases). The CDR3 has 16 amino acids. The germline V and J ends were trimmed by 3 bases and 8 bases, with 20 bases remaining between them. CDR1 is DFQATT and CDR2 is SNEGSKA in the germline V gene (reference sequence). The CDR3 DNA sequence: TGCAGTGCTAGGGCGGGGCAAGGCCTAAGGGATTCACCCCTCCACTTT. Its protein is CSARAGQGLRDSPLHF.

The chain couples TRBV19 to TRBJ1-1; 7 nucleotides agree with TRBD1. Looked up from germline, CDR1 is LNHDA and CDR2 is SQIVND (reference sequence). The V gene end was trimmed by 5 bases and the J gene end by 1 base; junction bases not matched to a gene: 7. The CDR3 runs 15 residues. CDR3 DNA sequence: TGTGCCAGTAGTCGGGCACACAGGGGGAACACTGAAGCTTTCTTT. Protein: CASSRAHRGNTEAFF.

V usage is TRBV3-1 and J usage is TRBJ2-7; D gene unclear. The CDR3 is 16 amino acids. The germline gives CDR1 LGHDT, CDR2 YNNKEL (reference sequence). V was cut by 4 bases and J by 0 bases, with 16 bases left in between. The CDR3 here is CASSPSHQDPSYEQYF. The CDR3 DNA follows: TGTGCCAGCAGCCCATCCCACCAGGACCCCTCCTACGAGCAGTACTTC.

This chain connects TRBV5-1 to TRBJ2-7; the D gene is possibly TRBD1 (5 bases). This CDR3 region has 13 residues. Trimming took off 0 bases at V and 6 bases at J, with 10 bases between the two ends. Looked up from germline, CDR1 is SGHRS and CDR2 is YFSETQ. In nucleotides, the CDR3 is TGCGCCAGCAGCTTGGGGGGCGTAAGCGAGCAGTACTTC. Its translation is CASSLGGVSEQYF.

This clonotype was recorded many times. The chain links TRBV12-3 or TRBV12-4 to TRBJ2-1, with 10 bases lining up with TRBD1. V shed 6 bases and J 8 bases; nucleotides not matched to a gene: 7. CDR3 size: 14 residues. The CDR3 DNA is TGTGCCAGCAGCGACAGGGGGCCTTCCCATGAGCAGTTCTTC. The encoded protein is CASSDRGPSHEQFF.

This clonotype has a count of ten or more. The chain links TRBV14 to TRBJ2-1; no reliable D call. Trimming removed 1 base at V and 2 bases at J, with 6 bases between. The CDR3 is made up of 14 amino acids. Per germline, CDR1 SGHDN and CDR2 FVKESK. CDR3 in DNA: TGTGCCAGCAGCCAAGGGATGACCTACAATGAGCAGTTCTTC. Translated: CASSQGMTYNEQFF. Based on the CDR3 plus reference TRBV14 and TRBJ2-1, the full variable domain is EAGVTQFPSHSVIEKGQTVTLRCDPISGHDNLYWYRRVMGKEIKFLLHFVKESKQDESGMPNNRFLAERTGGTYSTLKVQPAELEDSGVYFCASSQGMTYNEQFFGPGTRLTVL.

The chain is built from TRBV15 and TRBJ2-1; TRBD2 matches 9 bases. V trimming: 8 bases; J trimming: 8 bases; junction bases outside the gene matches: 19. The CDR3 has 17 residues. CDR1 LNHNV and CDR2 YYDKDF come from the germline V gene (reference sequence). The CDR3 bases are TGTGCCACCCCGGTCGTCTTTAGCGGGGGTATAGGCGATGAGCAGTTCTTC. It yields the protein CATPVVFSGGIGDEQFF.

A word on this clonotype: This may be a read error, as it is one base from a much larger clone. The conserved final phenylalanine or tryptophan is absent from the CDR3, which likely points to a read error. The V and J genes are TRBV2 and TRBJ1-4, with D unclear. This CDR3 has 11 amino acids. The germline V gene encodes CDR1 SNHLY and CDR2 FYNNEI. The V and J ends lost 10 bases and 7 bases respectively, with 10 bases between them. The CDR3 region has the DNA TGTGCCAAGTCCCGGGGTGAAAAACTGTTTGTT. Translating it yields CAKSRGEKLFV.

There are a few counts of this clonotype. CDR3 region: CASSLDRSEQYV. The CDR3 DNA reads TGTGCCAGCAGCTTAGACAGGTCCGAGCAGTACGTC. The V and J genes are TRBV7-9 and TRBJ2-7, with a tentative D call TRBD1 (5 bases). The V gene's germline CDR1 is SEHNR and CDR2 FQNEAQ (reference sequence). The CDR3 sequence is 12 residues long. The V gene lost 1 base and the J gene lost 6 bases, with 7 bases spanning the gap.

The sample holds many counts of this clonotype. The chain is built from TRBV15 and TRBJ1-2; the D is unclear. V was cut by 0 bases and J by 2 bases, with 10 bases left in between. Germline CDR1 is LNHNV and CDR2 is YYDKDF (reference sequence). CDR3 length: 15 residues. CDR3 loop: CATSRDLAGNYGYTF. The CDR3 coding sequence is TGTGCCACCAGCAGAGATCTGGCGGGGAACTATGGCTACACCTTC.

This clonotype was seen at least ten times. The chain couples TRBV3-1 to TRBJ2-7, with unresolved D. The germline V and J ends were trimmed by 1 base and 3 bases, with 16 bases remaining between them. The germline gives CDR1 LGHDT, CDR2 YNNKEL (reference sequence). The CDR3 is made up of 16 amino acids. In nucleotides, the CDR3 is TGTGCCAGCAGCCAAGGGCAGGACCTAATGGGCTACGAGCAGTACTTC. It specifies CASSQGQDLMGYEQYF.

This clonotype was seen many times. DNA of the CDR3: TGTGCCAGCAGCCAAGATTTGTGGGAGACCCAGTACTTC. Residues: CASSQDLWETQYF. This chain connects TRBV3-1 to TRBJ2-5; D is undetermined. The germline V gene encodes CDR1 LGHDT and CDR2 YNNKEL (reference sequence). This CDR3 is built from 13 residues. The V gene lost 0 bases and the J gene lost 5 bases, with 7 bases spanning the gap.

This clonotype has a count of ten or more. The rearrangement uses TRBV12-3 or TRBV12-4 and TRBJ2-5; 10 bases align to TRBD2. The CDR3 contains 14 residues. After removal of 6 bases from V and 4 bases from J, the junction contained 5 bases not matched to a gene. The CDR3 is CASSGAGGGETQYF. For the CDR3, the DNA is TGTGCCAGCAGCGGAGCGGGGGGGGGAGAGACCCAGTACTTC.

V and J are TRBV5-5 and TRBJ1-2, with 7 bases aligning to TRBD1. The germline V gene encodes CDR1 SGHKS and CDR2 YYEKEE (reference sequence). This CDR3 spans 16 amino acids. Germline trimming cut 0 bases from V and 5 bases from J; bases unmatched to any gene: 10. The CDR3 coding sequence is TGTGCCAGCAGCTTGGCCGCGGGCGGGACAGCTTATGGCTACACCTTC. The encoded protein is CASSLAAGGTAYGYTF.

This clonotype came up a few times. This sequence joins TRBV5-1 and TRBJ2-2, with D unresolved. The CDR3 sequence is 15 residues long. The germline CDR1 and CDR2 sequences are SGHRS and YFSETQ. Trimming left V 5 bases short and J 0 bases short, with 11 bases between. As DNA, the CDR3 is TGCGCCAGCAGTGGTGGAAGCTCGAACACCGGGGAGCTGTTTTTT. Translation: CASSGGSSNTGELFF.

The chain combines TRBV7-3 with TRBJ2-1, with D tentatively TRBD1 or TRBD2 (5 bases each). The V gene lost 5 bases and the J gene lost 7 bases, with 21 bases spanning the gap. Germline assignment: CDR1 SGHTA and CDR2 FQGTGA. The CDR3 runs 16 residues. The DNA of the CDR3 is TGTGCCAGCAGCCCTTCAGTTCAGGGAGAAGGGAATGAGCAGTTCTTC. Protein: CASSPSVQGEGNEQFF.

This clonotype was seen a handful of times. The rearrangement links TRBV5-5 to TRBJ2-1, with 7 bases identical to TRBD1. The V gene's germline CDR1 is SGHKS and CDR2 YYEKEE (reference sequence). The CDR3 consists of 15 residues. Trimming took 5 bases from V and 6 from J; bases not matched to a gene: 11. The CDR3 nucleotides are TGTGCCAGCAGTCCGACAGGGAAGACGACCAATGAGCAGTTCTTC. Its protein product is CASSPTGKTTNEQFF.

With regard to this clonotype: No conserved phenylalanine or tryptophan is present at the end of the CDR3, so a read error is the likely explanation. The chain carries TRBV5-1 and TRBJ2-2; the D is unclear. Germline CDR1 is SGHRS and CDR2 is YFSETQ. Trimming left V 0 bases short and J 4 bases short, with 4 bases between. This CDR3 contains 13 residues. The CDR3 here is CASSLAVTGELFS. Written as DNA, the CDR3 is TGCGCCAGCAGCTTGGCGGTCACCGGGGAGCTGTTTTCT.

This clonotype was counted between two and nine times. The rearrangement links TRBV7-2 to TRBJ2-3; 12 nucleotides match TRBD2. J was trimmed by 9 bases and V by 5 bases; bases with no gene match: 12. This CDR3 is built from 16 residues. CDR1 and CDR2 from the germline V gene are SGHTA and FQGNSA. The CDR3: CASSPLAGGPGKTQYF. In DNA, the CDR3 is TGTGCCAGCAGCCCCCTAGCGGGGGGGCCTGGTAAGACGCAGTATTTT.

This clonotype was detected many times. V gene TRBV29-1 combines with J gene TRBJ1-1; TRBD1 matches at 8 bases. This CDR3 has 11 residues. Unmatched junction bases numbered 5, after V lost 6 bases and J lost 8 bases. Germline CDR1 is SQVTM and CDR2 is ANQGSEA. In nucleotides, the CDR3 is TGCAGCGTACGACAGGGGCCCGAAGCTTTCTTT. Translated: CSVRQGPEAFF.

This clonotype was seen a few times. This chain joins TRBV7-2 and TRBJ2-5, with 9 bases identical to TRBD1. CDR3 length: 17 amino acids. With V trimmed by 0 bases and J by 5 bases, 10 bases remained unmatched. The germline V gene has CDR1 SGHTA and CDR2 FQGNSA. The CDR3 region has the DNA TGTGCCAGCAGCTTAGCTGTACTGGGGACAGGGTTCGAGACCCAGTACTTC. It translates to CASSLAVLGTGFETQYF. The full variable domain, with the rest looked up from reference TRBV7-2 and TRBJ2-5, is GAGVSQSPSNKVTEKGKDVELRCDPISGHTALYWYRQSLGQGLEFLIYFQGNSAPDKSGLPSDRFSAERTGGSVSTLTIQRTQQEDSAVYLCASSLAVLGTGFETQYFGPGTRLLVL.